The source of this TCR beta chain is a study of blood T cell repertoires in COVID-19. The V gene's germline CDR1 is KGHSH and CDR2 LQKENI. CDR3 length: 13 residues. The V end was cut by 0 bases, the J end by 9 bases, with 11 bases between. Authors' data handling: The assay estimated nucleated cells by amplifying reference gene primers. Profiling relied on immunoSEQ multiplex PCR, and the TCRdb table lists in-frame clones only, not all of them. From that table come the V and J calls and clone size; the DNA was used to work out D and trimming. The sample yields approximately 270,000 clones, under 90% seen once. Assignments of participants to cohorts depended upon their own reported clinical history.

This rearrangement joins TRBV18 to TRBJ1-1; D is uncertain. The clonotype comes from a woman aged 55 to 70 who had recovered from COVID-19. The specimen was PBMCs or T cells enriched from blood (not recorded which). CDR3 DNA sequence: TGTGCCAGCTCACCACCCTCGCGAGGGCAAGCTTTCTTT. Amino acids: CASSPPSRGQAFF.